This is a list of T cell receptor beta chains from one sample in a study of human T cells and chemical hapten exposure. TCRdb processed the RACE reads anew with MiXCR; each CDR3 protein has one entry. The table lists 330,000 or so distinct CDR3 sequences, around 6% of them singletons. This specimen was whole blood, taken in connection with sensitization to the hapten diphenylcyclopropenone (DPC). These TCRs come from a woman under 30 with alopecia areata. Some clones in this sample may be carry-over from other donors' samples. CDR3s include the opening cysteine and the closing phenylalanine or tryptophan.

j_call,v_call,cdr3_aa
TRBJ2-7,TRBV28,CASNPFRTGAYEQYF
TRBJ2-7,TRBV6-2/TRBV6-3,CASTNRADLSYEQYF
TRBJ1-6,TRBV20-1,CSASPEALYNSPLHF
TRBJ1-5,TRBV6-2/TRBV6-3,CASSLRGVSGNQPQHF
TRBJ1-5,TRBV19,CASSTPNLNQPQHF
TRBJ1-2,TRBV20-1,CSASLRVSDGYTF
TRBJ2-7,TRBV3-1,CASSQEGQGSYEQYF
TRBJ2-7,TRBV3-1,CASSQSAGYSHEQYF
TRBJ2-3,TRBV11-2,CASNRGGTDTQYF
TRBJ2-2,TRBV5-5,CASSISPGLAAGELFF
TRBJ2-1,TRBV29-1,CSAPTRERYNEQFF
TRBJ1-6,TRBV9,CASSADQGANSPLHF
TRBJ1-1,TRBV4-1,CASSPVGAGEAFF
TRBJ1-5,TRBV6-2/TRBV6-3,CASSPSEGKENQPQHF
TRBJ1-5,TRBV10-2,CASRYQYMGPQHF
TRBJ2-1,TRBV7-2,CASSLVTRAYNEQFF
TRBJ1-4,TRBV9,CASSVGPGPMEEKLFF
TRBJ1-6,TRBV12-3/TRBV12-4,CASILGQPDNSPLHF
TRBJ1-6,TRBV7-3,CASSLQGRAANSPLHF
TRBJ2-7,TRBV27,CASSRGPFYEQYF
TRBJ2-2,TRBV7-3,CASRTETGELFF
TRBJ1-2,TRBV27,CASSPSNLDSKSGTF
TRBJ2-1,TRBV7-3,CASSYLESNEQFF
TRBJ2-3,TRBV5-6,CASSLEGVWPDTQYF
TRBJ2-5,TRBV28,CASREGKETQYF
TRBJ1-1,TRBV5-1,CASSPPETGLGTEAFF
TRBJ2-3,TRBV5-5,CASSLASGVADTQYF
TRBJ2-7,TRBV29-1,CSAGSNSGQYF
TRBJ1-1,TRBV10-3,CAISETGQPLPNTEAFF
TRBJ1-1,TRBV2,CASSEMQGAQNTEAFF
TRBJ2-3,TRBV12-3/TRBV12-4,CASSSAGISTDTQYF
TRBJ1-1,TRBV20-1,CSAFTTEAFF
TRBJ1-6,TRBV20-1,CSATDGNNSPLHF
TRBJ2-1,TRBV6-5,CASSRHNEQFF
TRBJ2-5,TRBV4-2,CASSQDRGGSETQYF
TRBJ2-6,TRBV7-6,CASSLLAGTGANVLTF
TRBJ2-7,TRBV29-1,CSVGTGMGYEQYF
TRBJ1-6,TRBV20-1,CSARPSGHDNSPLHF
TRBJ1-1,TRBV6-5,CASSHYPGTGTEAFF
TRBJ2-2,TRBV5-8,CASSPRAGLRHGLAGELFF
TRBJ1-2,TRBV12-3/TRBV12-4,CASSFQSEEGNYGYTF
TRBJ1-2,TRBV12-3/TRBV12-4,CASSPTDSYYGYTF
TRBJ2-6,TRBV29-1,CSVETQNSGANVLTF
TRBJ1-6,TRBV20-1,CSATRGGNSPLHF
TRBJ2-2,TRBV12-3/TRBV12-4,CASSPDGINTGELFF
TRBJ1-2,TRBV4-2,CASSQVPKALPNYGYTF
TRBJ2-3,TRBV7-8,CASSLVGAGGPDTQYF
TRBJ1-6,TRBV7-2,CASSPPANNSPLHF